This T cell receptor beta chain came from a study of OX40 agonist ivuxolimab in advanced cancers. Study details: Anti-PD-1, anti-PD-L1 or anti-CTLA-4 therapy given earlier was allowed, and around 40% had some.

The CDR3 is made up of 13 amino acids. Trimming removed 4 bases from V and 2 bases from J, with 9 bases in between. Germline CDR1 is SGHTA and CDR2 is FQGNSA. Points on this clone: Its antigen is unidentified.

TCRdb keeps only in-frame clones here, not all; method: immunoSEQ multiplex PCR. The sample lists under 75,000 clones, roughly 86% occurring once. Study-wide results and caveats: At 0.1 to 3.0 mg/kg, clonal expansion of CD4+ and CD8+ blood T cells had occurred by week 6. Low levels of normalized T-cell clonal expansion also appeared in some nonresponders.

Sequenced here: CD4+ or CD8+ T cells sorted from blood, sampled in a trial of the OX40 agonist ivuxolimab. This TCR derives from an adult with an advanced solid tumor such as melanoma, head and neck, liver or kidney cancer. V gene TRBV7-2 combines with J gene TRBJ2-7; a weak D match, TRBD1 (5 bases). In nucleotides, the CDR3 is TGTGCCAGCAGCTCCAGGGTCCCCTACGAGCAGTACTTC. Translating gives CASSSRVPYEQYF.